The 27 T cell receptor beta chains reported below all come from one sample, sequenced in a study of shared clonotypes between healthy human individuals. Libraries were prepared by immunoSEQ multiplex PCR; TCRdb keeps only in-frame clonotypes and omits some of them. The sample comprises about 460,000 clones, roughly 80% of which are singletons, and around 11% rests with the top ten. The specimen sequenced was PBMCs. Receptor source: a woman between 40 and 50 years old in good health. Some clones in this sample may be carry-over from other donors' samples.

With regard to this clone: A much larger clone differs from this one at a single base, so this may be a read error. The V gene is TRBV7-2, the J gene TRBJ2-2; no clear D. CDR3 length: 11 amino acids. Trimming shortened V by 3 bases and J by 4 bases, and 0 bases separated the two germline ends. Per germline, CDR1 SGHTA and CDR2 FQGNSA. CDR3 nucleotide sequence: TGTGCCAGCAGCTTCACCGGGGAGCTGTTTTTT. Encoded protein: CASSFTGELFF. The complete variable domain, with remaining parts taken from reference TRBV7-2 and TRBJ2-2, reads GAGVSQSPSNKVTEKGKDVELRCDPISGHTALYWYRQSLGQGLEFLIYFQGNSAPDKSGLPSDRFSAERTGGSVSTLTIQRTQQEDSAVYLCASSFTGELFFGEGSRLTVL.

A note on this clone: Mismatch with germline at one junction end may stem from a read error. The chain couples TRBV5-4 to TRBJ2-7, with D perhaps TRBD1 (6 bases). Germline V gives CDR1 SGHNT, CDR2 YYREEE (reference sequence). This CDR3 has 12 residues. The CDR3 region has the DNA TGTGCCAGCAGCTTGGACGACAGGTACCCTACTTTC. Protein sequence: CASSLDDRYPTF.

In its sample, this clone was seen a few times. This could be a read error, since a much larger clone is one nucleotide away. In DNA form, the CDR3 reads TGTGCCAGCAGCTTAGACAGGGACACTGAAGCTTTCTTT. Translated: CASSLDRDTEAFF. This chain connects TRBV7-8 to TRBJ1-1; tentatively, D is TRBD1 (6 bases). CDR1 SGHVS and CDR2 FQNEAQ come from the germline V gene. V shed 1 base and J shed 3 bases, with 6 bases lying between them. CDR3 size: 13 residues.

This chain links TRBV12-1 with TRBJ2-1; the table gives TRBD2 as D, unverified against the DNA. TRBV12-1 is labeled a pseudogene. This CDR3 has 16 residues. The CDR3: CASSSPTSGSIYEQFF. In DNA form, the CDR3 reads TGTGCCAGCAGCTCACCGACTAGCGGGAGTATATATGAGCAGTTCTTC.

This clone has just one count. This likely stems from a read error, as it lies one base from a far larger clone. The chain joins TRBV11-2 to TRBJ1-4; D gene uncertain. Trimming took 8 bases from V and 0 from J, leaving 10 bases between them. Germline CDR1 is SGHAT and CDR2 is FQNNGV. The CDR3 length is 14 residues. CDR3 DNA sequence: TGTGCCAGCGGCGCCAGTACAACTAATGAAAAACTGTTTTTT. It codes for CASGASTTNEKLFF.

The chain carries TRBV9 and TRBJ2-7, with TRBD2 identical over 10 bases. CDR1 and CDR2 from the germline V gene are SGDLS and YYNGEE. CDR3 length: 16 amino acids. The V segment lost 3 bases and the J segment 3 bases; nucleotides outside the gene matches: 9. CDR3 in amino acids: CASSAAGGTSVYEQYF. In DNA, the CDR3 is TGTGCCAGCAGCGCAGCGGGGGGGACTAGCGTCTACGAGCAGTACTTC.

In this sample, this clone turned up many times. The same CDR3 is also encoded by other DNA sequences in this sample. This chain links TRBV2 with TRBJ1-4; D not resolved. The CDR3 contains 13 residues. Germline lookup yields CDR1 SNHLY and CDR2 FYNNEI. With 7 bases removed from V and 8 bases from J, the gap between germline ends came to 14 bases. CDR3 loop: CASTGQLGEKLFF. The CDR3 DNA follows: TGTGCCAGCACGGGCCAGTTGGGCGAAAAACTGTTTTTT.

This clone showed up just a few times. The rearrangement joins TRBV28 to TRBJ1-1; maybe TRBD1 (5 bases). V was clipped by 5 bases and J by 1 base, with 17 bases between them. The CDR3 covers 16 residues. The germline CDR1 and CDR2 sequences are MDHEN and SYDVKM. In nucleotides, the CDR3 is TGTGCCAGCAGTCCTCGACGGGGACGAAGGAACACTGAAGCTTTCTTT. This translates into CASSPRRGRRNTEAFF.

Remarks on this clone: Sequence at one end of the junction differs from germline and may be a read error. The chain has TRBV5-4 and TRBJ2-7; 9 bases match TRBD1. Germline values: CDR1 SGHNT, CDR2 YYREEE (reference sequence). The CDR3 consists of 13 residues. The CDR3 here is CVSSLGQGYKQYF. CDR3 nucleotides: TGTGTCAGCAGCTTGGGACAGGGATACAAGCAGTACTTC.

The chain combines TRBV27 with TRBJ1-2; 9 bases fit TRBD1. Germline V gene data show CDR1 as MNHEY and CDR2 as SMNVEV (reference sequence). The junction had 7 bases not matched to a gene; V was cut back by 6 bases and J by 5 bases. This CDR3 spans 14 amino acids. CDR3 DNA sequence: TGTGCCAGCAGGACACAGGGGGCGCATTATGGCTACACCTTC. As protein: CASRTQGAHYGYTF.

V is TRBV7-6 and J is TRBJ2-7; 9 nucleotides line up with TRBD1. Germline V gives CDR1 SGHVS, CDR2 FNYEAQ. V lost 2 bases to trimming and J lost 6 bases; unmatched junction nucleotides: 5. The CDR3 loop spans 14 amino acids. The CDR3 reads CASSLLTGGGEQYF. CDR3 in DNA: TGTGCCAGCAGCTTACTGACAGGGGGGGGCGAGCAGTACTTC.

This clone appeared once. The CDR3 spells CSAPARWGGTEAFF. The CDR3 DNA follows: TGCAGCGCCCCAGCGCGGTGGGGGGGCACTGAAGCTTTCTTT. The rearrangement uses TRBV29-1 and TRBJ1-1, with a possible D match to TRBD1 (5 bases). Germline V CDR1 and CDR2: SQVTM, ANQGSEA. V was pared by 7 bases and J by 4 bases, with 19 bases between. This CDR3 is built from 14 residues.

Of note for this clone: The same CDR3 arises from other DNA sequences in this sample as well. V and J are TRBV5-6 and TRBJ2-2; the match to TRBD2 covers 8 bases. With 0 bases clipped from V and 4 bases from J, the junction kept 8 bases outside the gene matches. There are 17 residues in the CDR3. The germline CDR1 and CDR2 sequences are SGHDT and YYEEEE. CDR3 residues: CASSLGSGTRGTGELFF. CDR3 sequence (DNA): TGTGCCAGCAGCTTGGGGTCCGGGACTAGAGGCACCGGGGAGCTGTTTTTT.

This rearrangement joins TRBV2 to TRBJ2-7, with TRBD1 matching 8 bases. Trimming took 5 bases from V and 0 from J; bases not matched to a gene: 3. The CDR3 spans 14 residues. Germline V gives CDR1 SNHLY, CDR2 FYNNEI. CDR3 DNA sequence: TGTGCCAGCAGTTCCGGGACAGGCTCCTACGAGCAGTACTTC. Its protein is CASSSGTGSYEQYF. The full variable domain, completed using reference TRBV2 and TRBJ2-7, is EPEVTQTPSHQVTQMGQEVILRCVPISNHLYFYWYRQILGQKVEFLVSFYNNEISEKSEIFDDQFSVERPDGSNFTLKIRSTKLEDSAMYFCASSSGTGSYEQYFGPGTRLTVT.

V and J are TRBV7-2 and TRBJ2-1; 7 positions agree with TRBD2. Germline loops: CDR1 SGHTA, CDR2 FQGNSA. The CDR3 contains 16 residues. Losses at the gene ends were 4 bases for V and 6 bases for J; bases not matched to a gene: 12. In DNA form, the CDR3 reads TGTGCCAGCAGCTATGGGGTTGGCGGGAGAGTCAATGAGCAGTTCTTC. Amino acid sequence: CASSYGVGGRVNEQFF.

This clone was detected ten times or more. In the same sample, other DNA sequences code for this CDR3. This rearrangement joins TRBV30 to TRBJ2-7; D remains unclear. V gave up 0 bases and J gave up 4 bases, with 7 bases separating them. Germline CDR1 and CDR2: GTSNPN and SVGIG (reference sequence). There are 12 residues in the CDR3. DNA of the CDR3: TGTGCCTGGAGTGTTAGGGAATACGAGCAGTACTTC. Its protein product is CAWSVREYEQYF.

The J gene is TRBJ2-1, the V gene TRBV30; perhaps TRBD1 as D (6 bases). The CDR3 has 15 amino acids. Germline-derived CDR1 and CDR2 are GTSNPN and SVGIG (reference sequence). V gave up 1 base and J gave up 3 bases, with 13 bases separating them. CDR3 nucleotides: TGTGCCTGGAGTGGACCCGGGGACATCTACAATGAGCAGTTCTTC. Translation gives CAWSGPGDIYNEQFF.

On this clone itself: No conserved phenylalanine or tryptophan ends this CDR3, so it is likely a read error. V gene TRBV19 combines with J gene TRBJ1-1; 10 nucleotides agree with TRBD1. Germline V CDR1 and CDR2: LNHDA, SQIVND (reference sequence). This CDR3 spans 14 amino acids. V lost 2 bases to trimming and J lost 7 bases; unmatched junction nucleotides: 4. CDR3 bases: TGTGCCAGTAGTATAAACCGGGACAGGGGTGAAGCTTTCCTT. Its translation: CASSINRDRGEAFL.

The CDR3 region has the DNA TGTGCCAGCAGTAAACTAGCGGGAAGCTCCTACAATGAGCAGTTCTTC. Translated, it gives CASSKLAGSSYNEQFF. This chain links TRBV27 with TRBJ2-1, with 10 bases lining up with TRBD2. CDR1 is MNHEY, CDR2 SMNVEV, per germline (reference sequence). With 5 bases clipped from V and 0 bases from J, the junction kept 4 bases outside the gene matches. The CDR3 is 16 amino acids.

This clone showed up just a few times. Other DNA sequences in the sample encode the same CDR3. V and J are TRBV7-9 and TRBJ2-5; D perhaps matches TRBD1 (6 bases). The CDR3 consists of 13 residues. V was pared by 5 bases and J by 6 bases, with 13 bases between. In germline, CDR1 is SEHNR, CDR2 FQNEAQ (reference sequence). CDR3 in amino acids: CASSPQGGKTQYF. In DNA, the CDR3 is TGTGCCAGCAGCCCCCAAGGGGGAAAGACCCAGTACTTC.

The chain has TRBV27 and TRBJ1-5; D is unresolved. Deletions cut 5 bases from V and 5 bases from J, with 16 bases between. Germline V lookup: CDR1 MNHEY, CDR2 SMNVEV (reference sequence). This CDR3 comprises 15 residues. Written as DNA, the CDR3 is TGTGCCAGCAGTCCCGGGAGGGCTAGAGATCAGCCCCAGCATTTT. Protein: CASSPGRARDQPQHF.

In DNA, the CDR3 is TGCGCCAGCAGTGATGGTAGCGGGGCCCACAATGAGCAGTTCTTC. Translated: CASSDGSGAHNEQFF. V usage is TRBV10-1 and J usage is TRBJ2-1; TRBD2 matches 8 bases. The CDR3 totals 15 residues. Trimming took 3 bases from V and 5 from J; bases not matched to a gene: 6. Germline loops: CDR1 WNHNN, CDR2 SYGVQD (reference sequence).

The chain couples TRBV30 to TRBJ2-3; 8 bases line up with TRBD2. Trimming removed 8 bases from V and 5 bases from J; junction bases left unmatched: 9. CDR3 length equals 13 residues. Germline V CDR1 and CDR2: GTSNPN, SVGIG (reference sequence). DNA of the CDR3: TGTGCCCATAGCGGGACTGAGGGAGATACGCAGTATTTT. Amino acid sequence: CAHSGTEGDTQYF.

This clone has only one observation. V is TRBV11-3 and J is TRBJ2-1; unclear D gene. V lost 5 bases and J 6 bases, leaving 11 bases between the germline ends. Germline V gene lookup returns CDR1 SGHNT and CDR2 YENEEA. CDR3 length: 13 amino acids. Written as DNA, the CDR3 is TGTGCCAGCAGCCACGGGCCTCTCAATGAGCAGTTCTTC. Translation: CASSHGPLNEQFF.

This rearrangement joins TRBV5-4 to TRBJ2-3; D may be TRBD1 (6 bases). The V gene's germline CDR1 is SGHNT and CDR2 YYREEE (reference sequence). With 5 bases removed from V and 3 bases from J, the gap between germline ends came to 13 bases. The CDR3 has 14 amino acids. CDR3 amino acids: CASRPDRLTDTQYF. The CDR3 DNA follows: TGTGCCAGCAGACCCGACAGGCTAACAGATACGCAGTATTTT. The variable domain in full, with the rest retrieved from reference TRBV5-4 and TRBJ2-3, is ETGVTQSPTHLIKTRGQQVTLRCSSQSGHNTVSWYQQALGQGPQFIFQYYREEENGRGNFPPRFSGLQFPNYSSELNVNALELDDSALYLCASRPDRLTDTQYFGPGTRLTVL.

This chain connects TRBV4-3 to TRBJ2-1; TRBD2 matches 10 bases. This CDR3 region has 16 residues. With V trimmed by 0 bases and J by 7 bases, 6 bases remained unmatched. The germline gives CDR1 LGHNA, CDR2 YSLEER. CDR3: CASSQDLGLASNEQFF. CDR3 nucleotides: TGCGCCAGCAGCCAAGATCTGGGACTAGCGTCAAATGAGCAGTTCTTC.

As regards this clone: Other DNA sequences in this specimen translate into the identical CDR3. The CDR3 DNA sequence: TGTGCCAGCAGTCCCGGGACTAGCGGCACCGGGGAGCTGTTTTTT. Encoded protein: CASSPGTSGTGELFF. This sequence joins TRBV27 and TRBJ2-2; 11 positions match TRBD2. Germline lookup yields CDR1 MNHEY and CDR2 SMNVEV (reference sequence). J was trimmed by 4 bases and V by 5 bases; bases with no gene match: 3. The CDR3 contains 15 residues.